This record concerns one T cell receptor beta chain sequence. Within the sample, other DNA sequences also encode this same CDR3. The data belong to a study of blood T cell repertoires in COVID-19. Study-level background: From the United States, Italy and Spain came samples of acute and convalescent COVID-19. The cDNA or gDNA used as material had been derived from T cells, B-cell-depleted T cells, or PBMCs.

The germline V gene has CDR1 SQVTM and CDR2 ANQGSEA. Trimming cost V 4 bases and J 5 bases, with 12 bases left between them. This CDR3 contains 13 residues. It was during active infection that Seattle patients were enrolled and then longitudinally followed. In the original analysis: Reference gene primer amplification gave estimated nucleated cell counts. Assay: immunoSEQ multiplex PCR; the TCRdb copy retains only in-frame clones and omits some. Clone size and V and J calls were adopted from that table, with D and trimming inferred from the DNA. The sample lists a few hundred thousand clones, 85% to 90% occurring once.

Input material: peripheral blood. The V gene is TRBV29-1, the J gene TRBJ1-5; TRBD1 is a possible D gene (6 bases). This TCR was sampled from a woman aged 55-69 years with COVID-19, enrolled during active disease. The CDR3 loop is CSVGGGADQPQHF. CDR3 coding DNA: TGCAGCGTTGGCGGGGGGGCTGATCAGCCCCAGCATTTT.